This TCR beta chain came from a study of shared clonotypes between healthy human individuals (dated by TCRdb to 2020 to 2021). At the level of the whole study: The cohort comprised a couple of women and a few men aged 18 to 49 years. Per donor, leukapheresis produced somewhere between about 0.94 and 9 billion PBMCs. To estimate repertoire size and how much clonotype sharing occurs between individuals, the study deeply sequenced the blood TCR repertoires of roughly 5 healthy adults. Different laboratories and diverse techniques were used to prepare libraries and sequence TCR repertoires, to increase sequencing depth and limit assay-specific biases. For each donor, CD4 naive and CD4 memory were each run on three plates, CD8 naive on two plates, and CD8 memory on one plate. Here is what the overall study found, with its caveats: The small number of donors limited the genetic and exposure-history diversity represented. Clonotypes shared by all four sorted-subset donors showed higher generation probabilities than non-shared clonotypes. Incomplete sequencing was indicated by rarefaction of sorted-subset datasets, despite the large sequencing depth. Sampling was restricted to blood, and TCR repertoires in tissues likely differ from the TCR repertoires found in blood. Naive subsets generally had larger estimated clonotype richness than memory subsets. Pairwise subsampling indicated that sequencing depth was expected to affect the degree of clonotype sharing among donors. Across four donors, approximately 5% of naive CD4, roughly 3.5% of naive CD8, roughly 2.2% of memory CD4, and approximately 0.4% of memory CD8 clonotypes were shared.

A word on this clone: What antigen it recognizes has not been identified. Qualities for individual bases were not recorded, and no much larger clone is one base off.

The CDR3 sequence holds 19 residues, the cysteine and phenylalanine included. The kept DNA is CDR3 alone, 57 bases in frame from the first base. Cut back by 3 bases and 0 bases, the V and J ends lie 18 bases apart. CDR1 and CDR2 were assigned from the germline V gene as MNHNS and SASEGT. TCR CDR3 regions were amplified from genomic DNA by multiplex PCR using the deep immunoSEQ assay. Genomic DNA extracted from each cell subset was distributed evenly over all wells of several immunoSEQ 96-well plates, and each plate served as one replicate. For sorted subsets, each replicate PCR was loaded with approximately 0.2 ug genomic DNA, equivalent to about 33,000 T cell genomes. Purified libraries were quantified with a Qubit 3.0 fluorometer, sized on a Bioanalyzer 2100, and re-quantified with the KAPA Library Quantification kit. Each immunoSEQ 96-well plate was sequenced on its own single-read 150-cycle Illumina NextSeq 550 flow cell. The authors' pipeline ran thus. Because only junctional sequences without quality scores were contained in the immunoSEQ output, filtering matching that applied to full-length reads could not be performed. To assign V/J genes and CDR3, sequences were annotated using PyIR, a Python wrapper for IgBLAST v1.9, with IMGT germline references. Any read was removed if the V/J assignment was weak (E-value above 1e-6), the CDR3 was missing, or the read contained stop codons, out-of-frame junctions, or ambiguous translated residues. V3J clonotypes were defined by identical inferred V gene, J gene, and CDR3 amino acid sequence. Percentage overlap between repertoires was calculated by dividing the number of shared unique clonotypes by the size of the smaller repertoire. Repertoire richness was assessed with RTK rarefaction, the Chao1 estimator, and Recon v2.1 estimates of unobserved clonotypes. Generation probabilities for all TCRbeta clonotypes obtained by the gDNA method from a handful of donors were computed using OLGA. TCRdb carries this immuneACCESS record with in-frame sequences only. Its versions omit some clonotypes, under half of them owing to an unresolved V gene in the studies checked, with the rest unexplained. The DNA gave D and trimming, while V, J and clone size come from that table. Recorded for this sample are 2 million to 2.5 million clones; roughly 95% of them occurred a single time. The ten top clones hold roughly 1.1% of the sample.

For the CD8 naive samples, CD45RO-negative cells were positively selected for CCR7, yielding a CD45RA+CCR7+ population from which TemRA cells were excluded. The donors were healthy, HIV-negative adults with no recently reported acute infections or vaccinations. All donors were Caucasian adults living in Nashville, Tennessee, USA. Blood was collected by leukapheresis, and PBMCs were isolated by Ficoll-Histopaque density gradient centrifugation and then cryopreserved in liquid nitrogen vapor phase. Analytical flow cytometry was used to check the purity and quantity of each magnetically sorted T cell population. Each sorted fraction had its genomic DNA isolated and then quantified by UV absorbance on a Nanodrop 2000c.

This clonotype originated in a man between 18 and 29 years old in good health. The sequencing input was naive CD8+ T cells sorted from blood. Per the publication, the cell subset or site label means: CD45RA+CCR7+. The chain is encoded by TRBV6-1 joined to TRBJ2-6; TRBD1 is a weak D gene call, 5 bases matching. The encoded CDR3 is CASSDHGHLPSSGANVLTF. Read as DNA, the sequence is TGTGCCAGCAGTGACCATGGACATTTGCCCAGCTCTGGGGCCAACGTCCTGACTTTC.